This T cell receptor (beta chain) was sequenced for a study of blood T cell repertoires in COVID-19. In the source study's methods: Amplifying reference gene primers gave estimates of nucleated cell counts. Method: immunoSEQ multiplex PCR; TCRdb's copy keeps in-frame clones and lacks some. V and J calls and clone size come straight from that table; D and trimming were deduced from the DNA. The table records approximately 230,000 clones, around 82% of them present only once. The CDR3 consists of 14 residues. V shed 5 bases and J 3 bases; nucleotides not matched to a gene: 6. Per germline, CDR1 LNHDA and CDR2 SQIVND (reference sequence).

Sequenced material: peripheral blood. This chain links TRBV19 with TRBJ1-1; 7 positions agree with TRBD1. This sequence originates from a woman older than 75 with active or convalescent COVID-19. CDR3 sequence reads: CASSLMTGYTEAFF. CDR3 coding DNA: TGTGCCAGTAGTCTTATGACAGGGTACACTGAAGCTTTCTTT.